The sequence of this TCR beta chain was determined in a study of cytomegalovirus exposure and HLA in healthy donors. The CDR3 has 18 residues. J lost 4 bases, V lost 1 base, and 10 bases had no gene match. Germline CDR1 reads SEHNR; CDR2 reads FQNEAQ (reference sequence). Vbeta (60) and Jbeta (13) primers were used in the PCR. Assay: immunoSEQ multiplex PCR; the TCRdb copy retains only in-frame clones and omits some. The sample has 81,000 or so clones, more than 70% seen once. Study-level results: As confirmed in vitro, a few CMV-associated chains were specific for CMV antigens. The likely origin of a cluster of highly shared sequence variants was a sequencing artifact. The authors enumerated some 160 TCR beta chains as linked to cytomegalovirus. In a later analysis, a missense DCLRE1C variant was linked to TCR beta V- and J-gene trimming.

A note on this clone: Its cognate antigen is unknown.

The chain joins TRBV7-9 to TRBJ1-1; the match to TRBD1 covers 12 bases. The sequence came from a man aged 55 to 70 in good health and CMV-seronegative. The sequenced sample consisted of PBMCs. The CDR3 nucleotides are TGTGCCAGCAGCTTAGGGGCCGGGACAGGGGGCGTGCGCACTGAAGCTTTCTTT. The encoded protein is CASSLGAGTGGVRTEAFF.